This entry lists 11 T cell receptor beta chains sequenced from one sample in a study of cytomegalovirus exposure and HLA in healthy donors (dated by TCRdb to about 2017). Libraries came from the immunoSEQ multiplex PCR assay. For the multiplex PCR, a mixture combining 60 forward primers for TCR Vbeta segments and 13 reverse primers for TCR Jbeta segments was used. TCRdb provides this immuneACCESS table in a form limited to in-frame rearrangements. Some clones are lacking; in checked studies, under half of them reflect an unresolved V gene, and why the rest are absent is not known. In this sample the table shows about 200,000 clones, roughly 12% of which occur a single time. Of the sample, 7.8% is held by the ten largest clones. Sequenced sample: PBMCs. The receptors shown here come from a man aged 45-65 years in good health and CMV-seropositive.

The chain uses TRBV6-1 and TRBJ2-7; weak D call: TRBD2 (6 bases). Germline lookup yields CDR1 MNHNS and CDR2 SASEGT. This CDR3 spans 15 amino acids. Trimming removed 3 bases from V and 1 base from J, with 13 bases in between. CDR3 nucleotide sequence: TGTGCCAGCAGTGACGCGGGACGCCCTTCCTACGAGCAGTACGTC. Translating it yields CASSDAGRPSYEQYV.

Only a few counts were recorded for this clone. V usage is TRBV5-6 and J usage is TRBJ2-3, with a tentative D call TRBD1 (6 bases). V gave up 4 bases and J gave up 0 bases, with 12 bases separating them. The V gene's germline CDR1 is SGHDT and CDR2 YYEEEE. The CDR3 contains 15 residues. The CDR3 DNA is TGTGCCAGCAGCCCGGACAGATCTAGCACAGATACGCAGTATTTT. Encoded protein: CASSPDRSSTDTQYF.

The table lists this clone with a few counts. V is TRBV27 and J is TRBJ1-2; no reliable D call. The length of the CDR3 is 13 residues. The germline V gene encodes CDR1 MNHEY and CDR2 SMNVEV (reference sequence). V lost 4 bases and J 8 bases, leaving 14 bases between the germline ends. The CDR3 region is CASSSAPSGGYTF. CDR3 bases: TGTGCCAGCAGTTCCGCCCCCTCGGGGGGCTACACCTTC.

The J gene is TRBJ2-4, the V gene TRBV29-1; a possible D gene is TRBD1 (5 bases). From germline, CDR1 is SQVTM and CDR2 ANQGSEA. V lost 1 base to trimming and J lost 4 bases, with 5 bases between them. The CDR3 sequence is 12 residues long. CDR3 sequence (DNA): TGCAGCGTTGAAGGACAGAAAAACATTCAGTACTTC. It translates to CSVEGQKNIQYF. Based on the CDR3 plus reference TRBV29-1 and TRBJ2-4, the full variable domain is SAVISQKPSRDICQRGTSLTIQCQVDSQVTMMFWYRQQPGQSLTLIATANQGSEATYESGFVIDKFPISRPNLTFSTLTVSNMSPEDSSIYLCSVEGQKNIQYFGAGTRLSVL.

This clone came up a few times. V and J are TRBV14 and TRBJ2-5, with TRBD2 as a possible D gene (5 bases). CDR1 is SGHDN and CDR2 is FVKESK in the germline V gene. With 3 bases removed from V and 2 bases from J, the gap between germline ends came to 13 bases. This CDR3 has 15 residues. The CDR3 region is CASSQESRGQETQYF. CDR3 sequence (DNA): TGTGCCAGCAGCCAGGAGTCTCGAGGGCAAGAGACCCAGTACTTC.

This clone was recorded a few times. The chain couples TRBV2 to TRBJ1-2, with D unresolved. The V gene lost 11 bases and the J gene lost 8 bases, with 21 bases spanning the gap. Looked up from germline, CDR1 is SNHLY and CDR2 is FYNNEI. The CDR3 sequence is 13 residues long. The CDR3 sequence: CASEWDRGNGYTF. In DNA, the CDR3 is TGTGCCTCAGAATGGGATCGGGGTAACGGCTACACCTTC.

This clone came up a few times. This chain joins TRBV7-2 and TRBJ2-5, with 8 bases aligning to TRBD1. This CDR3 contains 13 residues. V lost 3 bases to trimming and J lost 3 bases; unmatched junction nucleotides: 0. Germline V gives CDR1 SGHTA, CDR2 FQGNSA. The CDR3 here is CASSLDREETQYF. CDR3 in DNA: TGTGCCAGCAGCTTGGACAGGGAAGAGACCCAGTACTTC.

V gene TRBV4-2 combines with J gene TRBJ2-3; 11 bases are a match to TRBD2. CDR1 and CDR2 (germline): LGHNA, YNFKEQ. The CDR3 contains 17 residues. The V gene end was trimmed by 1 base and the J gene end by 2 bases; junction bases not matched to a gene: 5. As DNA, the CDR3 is TGTGCCAGCAGCCAAGGCGGGACTAGCGGCGTCACAGATACGCAGTATTTT. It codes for CASSQGGTSGVTDTQYF.

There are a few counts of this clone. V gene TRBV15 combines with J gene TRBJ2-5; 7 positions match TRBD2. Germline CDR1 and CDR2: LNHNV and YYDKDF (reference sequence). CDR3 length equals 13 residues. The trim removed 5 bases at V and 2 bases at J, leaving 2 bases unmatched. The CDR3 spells CATSGGGQETQYF. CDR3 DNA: TGTGCCACCAGCGGGGGGGGTCAAGAGACCCAGTACTTC.

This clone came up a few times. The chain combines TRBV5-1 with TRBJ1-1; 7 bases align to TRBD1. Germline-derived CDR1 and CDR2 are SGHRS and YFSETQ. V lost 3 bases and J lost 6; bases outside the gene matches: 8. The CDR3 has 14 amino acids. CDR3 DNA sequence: TGCGCCAGCAGCTCAAGCAGGGGGATGGCTGAAGCTTTCTTT. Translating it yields CASSSSRGMAEAFF.

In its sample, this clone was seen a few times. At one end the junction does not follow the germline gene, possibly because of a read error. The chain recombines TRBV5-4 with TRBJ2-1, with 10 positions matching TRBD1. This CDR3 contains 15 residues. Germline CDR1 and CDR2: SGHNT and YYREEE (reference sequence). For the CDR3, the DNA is TGTGCCAGCAGCTTCCGGGACAGGGGTTTTCCTGAGCGGTTCTTC. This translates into CASSFRDRGFPERFF.